The 15 T cell receptor beta chains in this list originate from one sample, sequenced in a study of identical twins. TCRdb recomputed calls from the 5' RACE reads with MiXCR, one row per CDR3 protein. The sample contains around 530,000 distinct CDR3 sequences, about 16% of which appear only once. This same sample was also part of a study on yellow fever vaccine responses in identical twins.

The sequenced material came from CD4+ T cells sorted from blood. All receptors derive from a woman younger than 30 in good health.

The chain uses TRBV5-1 and TRBJ2-2; a possible D gene is TRBD1 (6 bases). With 0 bases removed from V and 4 bases from J, the gap between germline ends came to 10 bases. Germline CDR1 reads SGHRS; CDR2 reads YFSETQ. The CDR3 runs 15 residues. The CDR3 is CASSLGGPGTGELFF. The DNA of the CDR3 is TGCGCCAGCAGCTTGGGGGGGCCCGGCACCGGGGAGCTGTTTTTT.

In DNA form, the CDR3 reads TGTGCCAGCAGGGGCGGGGGGACGAACACCGGGGAGCTGTTTTTT. Protein product: CASRGGGTNTGELFF. The chain links TRBV2 to TRBJ2-2; 8 positions agree with TRBD2. Germline V lookup: CDR1 SNHLY, CDR2 FYNNEI. With 6 bases clipped from V and 0 bases from J, the junction kept 3 bases outside the gene matches. The CDR3 is 15 amino acids. Filled out from reference TRBV2 and TRBJ2-2, the complete variable domain reads EPEVTQTPSHQVTQMGQEVILRCVPISNHLYFYWYRQILGQKVEFLVSFYNNEISEKSEIFDDQFSVERPDGSNFTLKIRSTKLEDSAMYFCASRGGGTNTGELFFGEGSRLTVL.

This clonotype was seen a few times. The chain links TRBV6-1 to TRBJ2-3, with D hard to call. Germline CDR1 is MNHNS and CDR2 is SASEGT. The V end was cut by 6 bases, the J end by 6 bases, with 16 bases between. This CDR3 region has 14 residues. The CDR3 here is CASRNRAIADTQYF. CDR3 bases: TGTGCCAGCAGGAACCGGGCCATTGCTGATACGCAGTATTTT.

V usage is TRBV28 and J usage is TRBJ2-7; maybe TRBD2 (5 bases). Trimming cost V 4 bases and J 1 base, with 17 bases left between them. CDR3 length: 16 amino acids. The germline V gene encodes CDR1 MDHEN and CDR2 SYDVKM. The CDR3 region has the DNA TGTGCCAGCAGTTCACCCACGGCGGGCTGGTCCTACGAGCAGTACTTC. Translated, it gives CASSSPTAGWSYEQYF. Together with reference TRBV28 and TRBJ2-7, the CDR3 gives the full variable domain: DVKVTQSSRYLVKRTGEKVFLECVQDMDHENMFWYRQDPGLGLRLIYFSYDVKMKEKGDIPEGYSVSREKKERFSLILESASTNQTSMYLCASSSPTAGWSYEQYFGPGTRLTVT.

The chain links TRBV7-2 to TRBJ2-1; D is undetermined. The CDR3 loop spans 15 amino acids. Germline lookup yields CDR1 SGHTA and CDR2 FQGNSA. The V end was cut by 4 bases, the J end by 5 bases, with 15 bases between. Written as DNA, the CDR3 is TGTGCCAGCAGCTCGACGGCCCAGAGAGACAATGAGCAGTTCTTC. Its protein is CASSSTAQRDNEQFF.

This clonotype came up many times. The rearrangement joins TRBV14 to TRBJ2-2; D uncertain. V was clipped by 4 bases and J by 5 bases, with 11 bases between them. The CDR3 is 14 amino acids. Germline values: CDR1 SGHDN, CDR2 FVKESK. CDR3 nucleotides: TGTGCCAGCAGCCTGAGGCATCGTACCGGGGAGCTGTTTTTT. Protein product: CASSLRHRTGELFF.

The table lists this clonotype with a few counts. The rearrangement uses TRBV7-2 and TRBJ2-1; 11 positions agree with TRBD2. The germline CDR1 and CDR2 sequences are SGHTA and FQGNSA. This CDR3 has 16 residues. V was pared by 5 bases and J by 4 bases, with 7 bases of the junction left unmatched. The CDR3 here is CASSPLTSGKYNEQFF. The CDR3 DNA sequence: TGTGCCAGCAGCCCCCTGACTAGCGGGAAGTACAATGAGCAGTTCTTC. The full variable domain, completed using reference TRBV7-2 and TRBJ2-1, is GAGVSQSPSNKVTEKGKDVELRCDPISGHTALYWYRQSLGQGLEFLIYFQGNSAPDKSGLPSDRFSAERTGGSVSTLTIQRTQQEDSAVYLCASSPLTSGKYNEQFFGPGTRLTVL.

The CDR3 reads CASTRGGRETQYF. The CDR3 nucleotides are TGTGCCAGCACCCGGGGGGGCCGGGAGACCCAGTACTTC. The chain joins TRBV12-3 or TRBV12-4 to TRBJ2-5; 8 bases map to TRBD2. CDR3 length equals 13 residues. V was pared by 7 bases and J by 5 bases, with 6 bases of the junction left unmatched.

This clonotype turned up a few times. This chain uses TRBV12-3 or TRBV12-4 with TRBJ2-7, with 7 bases aligning to TRBD2. The V and J ends lost 7 bases and 6 bases, in that order; junction bases with no gene match: 6. The CDR3 length is 12 residues. This CDR3 reads CASKAGLSEQYF. The CDR3 bases are TGTGCCAGCAAAGCGGGACTTTCCGAGCAGTACTTC.

This clonotype was seen a handful of times. V gene TRBV6-2 or TRBV6-3 combines with J gene TRBJ2-2; 10 bases match TRBD2. Trimming at V came to 4 bases and at J to 5 bases, leaving 16 bases not matched to a gene. CDR3 length: 19 residues. The V gene's germline CDR1 is MNHEY and CDR2 SVGEGT. The CDR3 loop reads CASSLFGRVAGGLTGELFF. CDR3 DNA: TGTGCCAGCAGTTTATTTGGAAGAGTAGCGGGAGGTCTTACCGGGGAGCTGTTTTTT.

This clonotype was seen more than once but under ten times. The CDR3 is CSARDKRDFYNEQFF. The CDR3 region has the DNA TGCAGTGCTAGAGATAAGAGGGACTTCTACAATGAGCAGTTCTTC. This rearrangement joins TRBV20-1 to TRBJ2-1; D may be TRBD2 (6 bases). Germline V lookup: CDR1 DFQATT, CDR2 SNEGSKA (reference sequence). The CDR3 has 15 amino acids. The ends were cut back, 0 bases at V and 3 bases at J, with 12 bases in the middle.

The chain combines TRBV6-1 with TRBJ2-3; D not resolved. Trimming stripped 7 bases from V and 1 base from J, with 9 bases between. Germline CDR1 and CDR2: MNHNS and SASEGT. This CDR3 is built from 13 residues. The CDR3 is CASKTRGTDTQYF. CDR3 bases: TGTGCCAGCAAAACCAGAGGCACAGATACGCAGTATTTT.

This clonotype showed up just a few times. This chain links TRBV29-1 with TRBJ2-5, with D possibly being TRBD1 or TRBD2 (5 bases each). The V and J ends lost 4 bases and 3 bases respectively, with 12 bases between them. This CDR3 is 13 amino acids long. CDR1 is SQVTM and CDR2 is ANQGSEA in the germline V gene. The CDR3 here is CSVGGVGEETQYF. CDR3 DNA sequence: TGCAGCGTTGGAGGGGTGGGGGAAGAGACCCAGTACTTC.

J is TRBJ2-1 and V is TRBV24-1, with 8 bases lining up with TRBD2. CDR1 is KGHDR and CDR2 is SFDVKD in the germline V gene. This CDR3 region has 16 residues. V was clipped by 6 bases and J by 0 bases; unmatched bases: 6. Here the CDR3 DNA reads TGTGCCACCAGTTGGGGGACTAGTACCTCCTACAATGAGCAGTTCTTC. Its protein product is CATSWGTSTSYNEQFF.

CDR3 loop: CASSLRRNEQFF. The CDR3 DNA reads TGCGCCAGCAGCTTGAGGAGGAATGAGCAGTTCTTC. The genes are TRBV5-1 and TRBJ2-1; D is perhaps TRBD2 (5 bases). With 1 base removed from V and 7 bases from J, the gap between germline ends came to 6 bases. The length of the CDR3 is 12 residues. Germline CDR1 and CDR2: SGHRS and YFSETQ.